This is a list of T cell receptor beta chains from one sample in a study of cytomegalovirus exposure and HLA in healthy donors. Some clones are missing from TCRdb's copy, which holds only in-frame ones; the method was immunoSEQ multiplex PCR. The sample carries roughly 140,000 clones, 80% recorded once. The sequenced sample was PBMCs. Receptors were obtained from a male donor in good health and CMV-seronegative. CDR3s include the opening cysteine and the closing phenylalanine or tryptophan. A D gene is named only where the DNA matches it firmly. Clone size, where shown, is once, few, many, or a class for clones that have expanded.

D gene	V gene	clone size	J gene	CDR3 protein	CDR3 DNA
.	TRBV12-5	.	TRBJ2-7	CASEWDPRGYEQYF	TGTGCTAGTGAATGGGACCCGCGGGGCTACGAGCAGTACTTC
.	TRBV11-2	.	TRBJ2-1	CASSLVRAGRQFF	TGTGCCAGCAGCTTAGTGAGGGCTGGACGGCAGTTCTTC
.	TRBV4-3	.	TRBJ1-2	CASSQDSQGYGYTF	TGCGCCAGCAGCCAAGATTCCCAGGGCTATGGCTACACCTTC
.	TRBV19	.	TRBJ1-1	CASSQLGRGTEAFF	TGTGCCAGTAGTCAACTTGGACGGGGAACTGAAGCTTTCTTT
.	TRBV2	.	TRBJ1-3	CASSVAGNTIYF	TGTGCCAGCAGTGTAGCTGGAAACACCATATATTTT
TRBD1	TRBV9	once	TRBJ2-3	CASSYDKGLGQADTQYF	TGTGCCAGCAGCTACGACAAGGGCTTGGGACAGGCAGATACGCAGTATTTT
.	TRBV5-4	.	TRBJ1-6	CASSREIYNSPLHF	TGTGCCAGCAGCCGGGAGATTTATAATTCACCCCTCCACTTT
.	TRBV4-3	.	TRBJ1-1	CASSQDRSINTEAFF	TGCGCCAGCAGCCAAGATAGATCAATCAACACTGAAGCTTTCTTT
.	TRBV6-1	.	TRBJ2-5	CASSYGHLQETQYF	TGTGCCAGCAGCTATGGACACCTACAAGAGACCCAGTACTTC
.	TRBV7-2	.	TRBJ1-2	CASSVESQGGGYTF	TGTGCCAGCAGCGTAGAGTCTCAGGGAGGTGGCTACACCTTC
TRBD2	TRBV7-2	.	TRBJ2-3	CASSLSGWAGGAPDTQYF	TGTGCCAGCAGCTTATCGGGTTGGGCCGGGGGGGCCCCAGATACGCAGTATTTT
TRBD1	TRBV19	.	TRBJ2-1	CASSQGQGSRVEQFF	TGTGCCAGTAGTCAAGGACAGGGGTCTAGGGTTGAGCAGTTCTTC
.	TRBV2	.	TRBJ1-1	CASSEGGVKFEAFF	TGTGCCAGCAGTGAAGGGGGGGTCAAGTTTGAAGCTTTCTTT
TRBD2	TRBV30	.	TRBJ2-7	CAWSVSRTSGGVEQYF	TGTGCCTGGAGTGTGTCCCGTACTAGCGGGGGGGTCGAGCAGTACTTC
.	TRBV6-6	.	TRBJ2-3	CASSREAGRSTDTQYF	TGTGCCAGCAGCCGCGAAGCGGGTCGTAGCACAGATACGCAGTATTTT
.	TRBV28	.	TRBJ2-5	CASSFLTDQETQYF	TGTGCCAGCAGTTTTCTGACAGACCAAGAGACCCAGTACTTC
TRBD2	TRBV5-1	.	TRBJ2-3	CASSFLAGGPDTQYF	TGCGCCAGCAGCTTCCTAGCGGGGGGGCCAGATACGCAGTATTTT
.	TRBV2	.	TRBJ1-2	CASNFQGNHGYTF	TGTGCCAGCAACTTCCAGGGTAACCATGGCTACACCTTC
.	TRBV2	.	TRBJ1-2	CASSETSDANYGYTF	TGTGCCAGCAGTGAAACAAGTGATGCTAACTATGGCTACACCTTC
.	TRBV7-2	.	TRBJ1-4	CASSSLGERGEKLFF	TGTGCCAGCAGCTCCCTGGGAGAGCGAGGGGAAAAACTGTTTTTT
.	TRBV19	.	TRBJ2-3	CASGDRSTDTQYF	TGTGCCAGCGGGGATCGGAGCACAGATACGCAGTATTTT
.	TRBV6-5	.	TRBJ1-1	CASSLGGAEAFF	TGTGCCAGCAGTTTAGGGGGAGCTGAAGCTTTCTTT
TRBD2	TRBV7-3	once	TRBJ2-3	CASSKGLAGEDTQYF	TGTGCCAGCAGCAAGGGACTAGCGGGGGAAGATACGCAGTATTTT
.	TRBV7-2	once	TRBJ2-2	CASRGQIATGELFF	TGTGCCAGCCGAGGACAGATTGCGACCGGGGAGCTGTTTTTT
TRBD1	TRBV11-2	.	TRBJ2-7	CASSSRTGSLSYEQYF	TGTGCCAGCAGCTCCCGGACAGGGAGCCTCTCCTACGAGCAGTACTTC
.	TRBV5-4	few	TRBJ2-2	CASSLAGQGGNTGELFF	TGTGCCAGCAGCTTGGCCGGGCAGGGGGGCAACACCGGGGAGCTGTTTTTT
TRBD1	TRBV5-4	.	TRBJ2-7	CASSLPQGREQYF	TGTGCCAGCAGCCTACCACAGGGGCGGGAGCAGTACTTC
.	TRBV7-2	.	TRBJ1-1	CASSLHGQHTEAFF	TGTGCCAGCAGCTTACATGGGCAGCACACTGAAGCTTTCTTT
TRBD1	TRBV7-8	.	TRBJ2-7	CASSARTGGGYEQYF	TGTGCCAGCAGCGCGCGGACAGGTGGGGGCTACGAGCAGTACTTC
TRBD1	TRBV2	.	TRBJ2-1	CASSDEQGVFPFF	TGTGCCAGCAGTGACGAACAGGGGGTATTTCCGTTCTTC
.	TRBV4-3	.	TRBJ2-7	CASSLQGGKSYEQYF	TGCGCCAGCAGCTTACAGGGGGGGAAATCCTACGAGCAGTACTTC
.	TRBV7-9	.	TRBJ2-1	CASSLSSLSSGEQFF	TGTGCCAGCAGCTTATCTTCCCTCTCATCCGGTGAGCAGTTCTTC
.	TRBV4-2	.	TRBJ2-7	CASSQDGGYEQYF	TGTGCCAGCAGCCAGGACGGGGGCTACGAGCAGTACTTC
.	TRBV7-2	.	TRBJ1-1	CASSLTGNTEAFF	TGTGCCAGCAGCTTAACAGGGAACACTGAAGCTTTCTTT
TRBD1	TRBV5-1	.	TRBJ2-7	CASSPFGTGGEEQYF	TGCGCCAGCAGCCCTTTCGGGACAGGGGGAGAGGAGCAGTACTTC
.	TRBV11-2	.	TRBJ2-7	CASSFEQGYEQYF	TGTGCCAGCAGCTTTGAGCAGGGCTACGAGCAGTACTTC
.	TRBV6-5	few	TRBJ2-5	CASSYSSRGTKETQYF	TGTGCCAGCAGTTACTCGTCCCGCGGGACCAAAGAGACCCAGTACTTC
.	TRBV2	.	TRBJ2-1	CASRALGGRNEQFF	TGTGCCAGCAGAGCTCTAGGAGGAAGGAATGAGCAGTTCTTC
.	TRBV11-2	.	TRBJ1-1	CASSAQGEGAFF	TGTGCCAGCAGCGCGCAAGGGGAGGGAGCTTTCTTT